The following is a TCR beta chain sequence with its context. The data are from a study of blood T cell repertoires in COVID-19. Across the study: Material from acute and convalescent COVID-19 was sourced from the United States, Italy and Spain. Nucleic acid was either cDNA or gDNA, and it came from T cells, B-cell-depleted T cells, or PBMCs.

How the authors handled the data: Estimation of nucleated cell counts was performed using reference gene primer amplification. Generated by immunoSEQ multiplex PCR, the TCRdb table keeps only in-frame clones and is missing some. V and J calls and clone size are those listed in that table; D and trimming were worked out from the DNA. Among some 200,000 clones listed, around 80% were seen once. The sequence was obtained from a woman of 80 years or more with active or convalescent COVID-19. Sequences were obtained from peripheral blood.

The CDR3 spells CASRATGTRNSPLHF. The CDR3 DNA follows: TGTGCCAGCAGAGCGACCGGGACACGGAATTCACCCCTCCACTTT. This chain uses TRBV2 with TRBJ1-6; tentatively, D is TRBD1 (6 bases). V gave up 6 bases and J gave up 7 bases, with 16 bases separating them. CDR3 length: 15 amino acids. The V gene's germline CDR1 is SNHLY and CDR2 FYNNEI.